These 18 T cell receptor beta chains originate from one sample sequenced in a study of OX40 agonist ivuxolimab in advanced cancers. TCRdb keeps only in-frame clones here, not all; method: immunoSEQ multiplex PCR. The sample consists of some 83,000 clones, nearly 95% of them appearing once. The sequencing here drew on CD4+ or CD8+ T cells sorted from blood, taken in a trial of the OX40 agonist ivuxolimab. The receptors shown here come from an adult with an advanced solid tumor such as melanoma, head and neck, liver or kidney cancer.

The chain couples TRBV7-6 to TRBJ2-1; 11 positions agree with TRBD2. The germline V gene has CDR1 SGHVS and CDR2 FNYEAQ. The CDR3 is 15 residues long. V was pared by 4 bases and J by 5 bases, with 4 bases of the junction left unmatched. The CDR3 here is CASSYTSGSDNEQFF. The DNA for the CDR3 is TGTGCCAGCAGCTACACTAGCGGGAGCGACAATGAGCAGTTCTTC.

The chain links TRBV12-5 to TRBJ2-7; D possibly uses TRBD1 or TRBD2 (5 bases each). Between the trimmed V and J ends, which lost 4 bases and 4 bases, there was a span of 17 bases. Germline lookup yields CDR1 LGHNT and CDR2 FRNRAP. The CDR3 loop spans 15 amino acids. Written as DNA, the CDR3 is TGTGCTAGTGGTTCCCTCGATCCGGGGCTTTACGAGCAGTACTTC. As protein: CASGSLDPGLYEQYF.

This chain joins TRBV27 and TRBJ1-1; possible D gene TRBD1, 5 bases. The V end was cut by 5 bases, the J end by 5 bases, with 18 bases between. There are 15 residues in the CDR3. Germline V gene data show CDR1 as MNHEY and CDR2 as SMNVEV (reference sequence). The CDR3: CASSLRGGAGTEAFF. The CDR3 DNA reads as TGTGCCAGCAGTCTGCGGGGAGGGGCCGGGACTGAAGCTTTCTTT.

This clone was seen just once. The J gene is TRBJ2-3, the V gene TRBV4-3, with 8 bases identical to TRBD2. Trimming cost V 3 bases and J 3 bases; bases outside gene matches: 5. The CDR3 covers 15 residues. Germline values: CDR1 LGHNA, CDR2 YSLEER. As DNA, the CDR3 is TGCGCCAGCAGCCACCGGACTAGCTGGACAGATACGCAGTATTTT. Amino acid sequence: CASSHRTSWTDTQYF.

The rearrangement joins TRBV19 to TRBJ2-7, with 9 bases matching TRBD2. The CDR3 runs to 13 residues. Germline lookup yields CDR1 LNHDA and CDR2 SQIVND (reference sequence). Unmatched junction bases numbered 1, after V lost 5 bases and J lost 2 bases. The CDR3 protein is CASSWTSAYEQYF. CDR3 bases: TGTGCCAGTAGTTGGACTAGCGCCTACGAGCAGTACTTC.

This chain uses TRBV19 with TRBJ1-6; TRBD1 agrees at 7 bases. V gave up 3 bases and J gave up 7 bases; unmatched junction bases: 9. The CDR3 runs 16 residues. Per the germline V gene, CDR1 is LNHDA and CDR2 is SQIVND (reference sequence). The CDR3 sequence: CASSMWGQPPNSPLHF. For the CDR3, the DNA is TGTGCCAGTAGTATGTGGGGACAGCCTCCAAATTCACCCCTCCACTTT. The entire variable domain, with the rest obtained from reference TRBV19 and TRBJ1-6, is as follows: DGGITQSPKYLFRKEGQNVTLSCEQNLNHDAMYWYRQDPGQGLRLIYYSQIVNDFQKGDIAEGYSVSREKKESFPLTVTSAQKNPTAFYLCASSMWGQPPNSPLHFGNGTRLTVT.

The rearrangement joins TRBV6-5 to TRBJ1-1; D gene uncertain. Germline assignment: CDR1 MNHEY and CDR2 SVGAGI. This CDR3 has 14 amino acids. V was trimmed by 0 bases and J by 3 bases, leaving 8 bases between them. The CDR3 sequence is CASSYSGLDTEAFF. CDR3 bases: TGTGCCAGCAGTTACTCAGGGTTGGACACTGAAGCTTTCTTT.

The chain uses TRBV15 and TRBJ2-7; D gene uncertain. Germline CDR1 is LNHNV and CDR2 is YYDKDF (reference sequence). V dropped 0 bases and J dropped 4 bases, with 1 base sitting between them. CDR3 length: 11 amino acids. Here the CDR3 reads CATSREYEQYF. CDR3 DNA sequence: TGTGCCACCAGCAGAGAGTACGAGCAGTACTTC.

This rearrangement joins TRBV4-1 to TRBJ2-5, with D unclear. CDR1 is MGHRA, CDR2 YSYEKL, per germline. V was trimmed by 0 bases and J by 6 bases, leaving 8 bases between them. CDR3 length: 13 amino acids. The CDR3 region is CASSQDRAKTQYF. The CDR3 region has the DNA TGCGCCAGCAGCCAAGATCGGGCGAAGACCCAGTACTTC.

This CDR3 is CASSAEGTGELFF. The CDR3 bases are TGCGCCAGCTCGGCGGAGGGAACCGGGGAGCTGTTTTTT. The rearrangement joins TRBV5-1 to TRBJ2-2; possibly TRBD2 for D (6 bases). The CDR3 runs 13 residues. Germline CDR1 is SGHRS and CDR2 is YFSETQ. V was cut by 7 bases and J by 5 bases, with 12 bases left in between.

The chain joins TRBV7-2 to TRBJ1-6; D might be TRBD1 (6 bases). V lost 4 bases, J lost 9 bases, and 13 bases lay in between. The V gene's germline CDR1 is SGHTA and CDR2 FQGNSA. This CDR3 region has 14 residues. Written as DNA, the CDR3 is TGTGCCAGCAGCTACCTAACAGGGAGTTCACCCCTCCACTTT. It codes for CASSYLTGSSPLHF.

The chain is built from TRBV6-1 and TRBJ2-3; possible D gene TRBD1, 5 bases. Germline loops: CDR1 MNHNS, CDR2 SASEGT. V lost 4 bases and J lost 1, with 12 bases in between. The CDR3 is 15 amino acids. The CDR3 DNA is TGTGCCAGCAGTGCCACAGGCACCCGCACAGATACGCAGTATTTT. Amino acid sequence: CASSATGTRTDTQYF.

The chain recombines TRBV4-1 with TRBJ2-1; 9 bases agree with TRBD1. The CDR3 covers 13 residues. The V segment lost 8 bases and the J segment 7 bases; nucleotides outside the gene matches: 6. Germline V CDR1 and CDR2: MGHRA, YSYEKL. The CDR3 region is CASGPGQGNEQFF. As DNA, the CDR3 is TGCGCCAGCGGCCCAGGACAGGGGAATGAGCAGTTCTTC.

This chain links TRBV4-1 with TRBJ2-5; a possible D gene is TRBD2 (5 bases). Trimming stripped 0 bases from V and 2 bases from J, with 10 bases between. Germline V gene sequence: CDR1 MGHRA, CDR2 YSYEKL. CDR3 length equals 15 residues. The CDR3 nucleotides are TGCGCCAGCAGCCAAGAAGGCCTAGCACAAGAGACCCAGTACTTC. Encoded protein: CASSQEGLAQETQYF.

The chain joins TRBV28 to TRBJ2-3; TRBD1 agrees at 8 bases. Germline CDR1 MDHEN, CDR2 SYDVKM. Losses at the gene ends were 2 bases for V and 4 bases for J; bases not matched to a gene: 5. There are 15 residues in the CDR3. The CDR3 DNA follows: TGTGCCAGCAGTTTAGGGACAGGCTACTCAGATACGCAGTATTTT. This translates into CASSLGTGYSDTQYF.

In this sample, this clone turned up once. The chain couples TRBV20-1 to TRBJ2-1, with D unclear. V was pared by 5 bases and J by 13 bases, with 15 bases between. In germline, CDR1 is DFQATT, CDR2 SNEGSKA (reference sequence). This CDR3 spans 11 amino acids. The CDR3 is CSAEGSRIQFF. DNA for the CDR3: TGCAGTGCTGAAGGGTCACGAATTCAGTTCTTC.

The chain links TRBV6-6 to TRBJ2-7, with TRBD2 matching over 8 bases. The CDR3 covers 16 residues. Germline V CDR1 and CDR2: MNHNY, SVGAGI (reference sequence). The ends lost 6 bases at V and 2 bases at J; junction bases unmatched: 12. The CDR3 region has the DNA TGTGCCAGCAGCCCCGATATAGCGGGGACACCCTACGAGCAGTACTTC. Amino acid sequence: CASSPDIAGTPYEQYF.

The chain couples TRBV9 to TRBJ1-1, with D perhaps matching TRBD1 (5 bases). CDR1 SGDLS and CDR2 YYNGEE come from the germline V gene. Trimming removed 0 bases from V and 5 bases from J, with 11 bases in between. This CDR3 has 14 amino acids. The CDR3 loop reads CASSVAVRGTEAFF. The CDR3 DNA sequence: TGTGCCAGCAGCGTAGCTGTTAGGGGAACTGAAGCTTTCTTT.